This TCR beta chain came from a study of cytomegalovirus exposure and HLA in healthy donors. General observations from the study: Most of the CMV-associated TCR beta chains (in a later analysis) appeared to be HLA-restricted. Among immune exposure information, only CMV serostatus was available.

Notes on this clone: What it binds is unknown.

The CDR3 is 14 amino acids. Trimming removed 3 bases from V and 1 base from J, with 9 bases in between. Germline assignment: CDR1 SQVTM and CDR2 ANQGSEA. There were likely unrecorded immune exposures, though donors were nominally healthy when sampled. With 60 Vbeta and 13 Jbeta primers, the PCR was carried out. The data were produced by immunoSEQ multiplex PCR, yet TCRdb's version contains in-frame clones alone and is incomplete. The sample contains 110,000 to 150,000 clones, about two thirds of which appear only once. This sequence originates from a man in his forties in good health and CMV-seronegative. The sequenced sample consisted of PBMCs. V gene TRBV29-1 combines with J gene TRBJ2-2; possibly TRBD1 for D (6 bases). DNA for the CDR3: TGCAGCGTTGATTCGACAGGGAACACCGGGGAGCTGTTTTTT. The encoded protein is CSVDSTGNTGELFF.